This TCR beta chain was recorded in a study of T-cell reconstitution after alpha-beta-depleted transplantation in children. Unique molecular identifiers were incorporated into the prepared TCRbeta library. TCRdb used MiXCR to reprocess the PCR reads, holding one entry per CDR3 protein. The data contain around 200,000 distinct CDR3 sequences, approximately 10% of them singletons. The specimen was PBMCs from the stem cell graft donor, collected from the stem cell graft. The source is a human donor who donated a stem cell graft to a child with acute lymphoblastic leukemia.

The CDR3 DNA follows: TGTGCCAGCAGTCCAAATGGGGGGCAGCCCCTCCACTTT. Protein: CASSPNGGQPLHF. The V and J genes are TRBV7-2 and TRBJ1-6, with a weak D call TRBD1 (6 bases). The CDR3 has 13 residues. Germline CDR1 is SGHTA and CDR2 is FQGNSA. Trimming removed 6 bases from V and 13 bases from J, with 16 bases in between.